This entry is about one T cell receptor beta chain. Its antigen is not known. This record belongs to a study of T cells in tuberculosis. Overall study: CD1B tetramers identified T cells specific for mycobacterial lipid GMM. PBMC were archived before or within 7 days of starting treatment. Whole-study results and caveats: Using the GMM-specific repertoire gave 87% accuracy versus approximately 70% with motifs.

Time point here: new active TB diagnosis, blood taken before or within 7 days of starting treatment. Each patient had positive sputum smear microscopy and/or positive culture. Profiling relied on immunoSEQ multiplex PCR, and the TCRdb table lists in-frame clones only, not all of them. The data hold some 49,000 clones, with over 90% observed a single time. Looked up from germline, CDR1 is ENHRY and CDR2 is SYGVKD. This CDR3 has 13 residues. The V end was cut by 3 bases, the J end by 1 base, with 6 bases between. This clonotype was sampled from an adult with tuberculosis. This chain links TRBV10-3 with TRBJ1-1; D is ambiguous. The sequences come from PBMCs, collected at tuberculosis diagnosis. DNA for the CDR3: TGTGCCATCAGTGATACAGCGAACACTGAAGCTTTCTTT. This sequence encodes CAISDTANTEAFF.